This T cell receptor (beta chain) is drawn from a study of cytomegalovirus exposure and HLA in healthy donors. General study findings and limits: Researchers reportedly found TCR beta sequences accurately predicted most subjects' HLA-A and HLA-B alleles. Most TCR beta V segments were productive about 90% or about 30% of the time in an earlier analysis.

Regarding this clone: Its specificity is not known.

With 60 Vbeta and 13 Jbeta primers, the PCR was carried out. The authors' processing: Unique TCR beta chains totaled roughly 81 million in a later count, with around 11 million of them shared. The data were produced by immunoSEQ multiplex PCR, yet TCRdb's version contains in-frame clones alone and is incomplete. The V and J calls and clone size are taken from that table; D and trimming were inferred from the DNA. There are under 200,000 clones in the sample; 75% to 90% occur only once, and roughly 10% lies in the top ten. Donors in the study were healthy people who gave bone marrow. Germline CDR1 and CDR2: LNHNV and YYDKDF (reference sequence). The CDR3 spans 16 residues. V lost 4 bases and J lost 0; bases outside the gene matches: 9.

V and J are TRBV15 and TRBJ2-7; 7 bases map to TRBD1. The sample comprised PBMCs. This sequence originates from a man in his late teens or twenties in good health and CMV-seropositive. The CDR3 DNA reads TGTGCCACCAGCACGGGGACAGCCTTTTCCTCCTACGAGCAGTACTTC. Translated: CATSTGTAFSSYEQYF. Full variable domain (remainder filled in from reference TRBV15 and TRBJ2-7): DAMVIQNPRYQVTQFGKPVTLSCSQTLNHNVMYWYQQKSSQAPKLLFHYYDKDFNNEADTPDNFQSRRPNTSFCFLDIRSPGLGDTAMYLCATSTGTAFSSYEQYFGPGTRLTVT.